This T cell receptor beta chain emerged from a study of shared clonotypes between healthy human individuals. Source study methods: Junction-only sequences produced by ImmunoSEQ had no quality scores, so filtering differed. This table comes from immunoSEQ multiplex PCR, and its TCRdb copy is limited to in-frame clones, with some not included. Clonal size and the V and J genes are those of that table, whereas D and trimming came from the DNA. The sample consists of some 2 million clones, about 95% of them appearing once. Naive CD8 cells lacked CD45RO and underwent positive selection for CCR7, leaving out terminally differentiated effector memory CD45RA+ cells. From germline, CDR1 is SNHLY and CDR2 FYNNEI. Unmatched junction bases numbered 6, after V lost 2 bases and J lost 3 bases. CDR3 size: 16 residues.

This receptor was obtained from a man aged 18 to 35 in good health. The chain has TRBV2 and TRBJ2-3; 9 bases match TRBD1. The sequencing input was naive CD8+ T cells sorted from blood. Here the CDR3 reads CASSEPTGGGTDTQYF. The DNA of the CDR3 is TGTGCCAGCAGTGAACCGACAGGGGGTGGAACAGATACGCAGTATTTT. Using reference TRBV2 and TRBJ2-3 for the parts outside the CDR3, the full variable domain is EPEVTQTPSHQVTQMGQEVILRCVPISNHLYFYWYRQILGQKVEFLVSFYNNEISEKSEIFDDQFSVERPDGSNFTLKIRSTKLEDSAMYFCASSEPTGGGTDTQYFGPGTRLTVL.